These 13 T cell receptor beta chains were all obtained from the same sample, sequenced in a study of molecular identifiers for immune sequencing clone quantification. Using its own MiXCR run on the PCR reads, TCRdb lists one record per CDR3 protein. This sample yields roughly 300,000 distinct CDR3 sequences, of which under 25% are seen a single time; 0.65% to 0.75% belongs to the top ten. Sequenced: naive CD8+ T cells from blood, with Jurkat cell RNA spiked in. The subset was: FACS-sorted CD8+CD4-CCR7+CD45RA+ naive T cells. The receptors stem from a human donor in good health. Some libraries in this study had Jurkat cell RNA spiked in.

This clonotype was observed a few times. The rearrangement links TRBV4-1 to TRBJ1-3; D remains ambiguous. Trimming removed 3 bases from V and 0 bases from J, with 15 bases in between. The CDR3 contains 17 residues. Germline lookup yields CDR1 MGHRA and CDR2 YSYEKL. This CDR3 reads CASSHAVVGRSGNTIYF. As DNA, the CDR3 is TGCGCCAGCAGCCATGCCGTGGTGGGCCGCTCTGGAAACACCATATATTTT.

This clonotype has just a few counts. This rearrangement joins TRBV29-1 to TRBJ2-2; D might be TRBD1 (6 bases). This CDR3 has 13 amino acids. V was clipped by 4 bases and J by 2 bases, with 8 bases between them. Germline CDR1 SQVTM, CDR2 ANQGSEA. CDR3 sequence (DNA): TGCAGCGTTGGAGGGGGAAACACCGGGGAGCTGTTTTTT. Protein product: CSVGGGNTGELFF.

In its sample, this clonotype was seen once. The junction departs from germline at one end; a sequencing error may be responsible. The chain has TRBV5-3 and TRBJ2-2; no clear D gene. TRBV5-3 falls under the ORF class, with uncertain function. This CDR3 contains 14 residues. CDR3 DNA sequence: TGCGCCAGCAGCCAAGTTTGGGGCACCGGGGAGCTGTTTTTT. This codes for CASSQVWGTGELFF.

V usage is TRBV3-1 and J usage is TRBJ1-1; D unresolved. The length of the CDR3 is 13 residues. The V end was cut by 5 bases, the J end by 3 bases, with 10 bases between. The germline gives CDR1 LGHDT, CDR2 YNNKEL (reference sequence). CDR3 sequence reads: CASSSSVDTEAFF. In nucleotides, the CDR3 is TGTGCCAGCAGCTCATCTGTGGACACTGAAGCTTTCTTT.

This clonotype was seen at least ten times. The chain combines TRBV9 with TRBJ2-7; the match to TRBD2 covers 10 bases. The ends lost 0 bases at V and 2 bases at J; junction bases unmatched: 2. The CDR3 is made up of 15 amino acids. In germline, CDR1 is SGDLS, CDR2 YYNGEE. CDR3 DNA sequence: TGTGCCAGCAGCGTAGGGACTAGCGGTGCCTACGAGCAGTACTTC. As protein: CASSVGTSGAYEQYF.

In its sample, this clonotype was seen a few times. The chain carries TRBV11-2 and TRBJ2-5; D remains ambiguous. CDR3 length equals 17 residues. Trimming took off 3 bases at V and 0 bases at J, with 17 bases between the two ends. Germline CDR1 SGHAT, CDR2 FQNNGV. CDR3 nucleotide sequence: TGTGCCAGCAGCTTCTCTGTCCGTCCGGAGTACCAAGAGACCCAGTACTTC. This sequence encodes CASSFSVRPEYQETQYF.

This clonotype was observed at least ten times. The V gene is TRBV4-1, the J gene TRBJ1-5, with 8 bases identical to TRBD1. The CDR3 is 14 amino acids. Looked up from germline, CDR1 is MGHRA and CDR2 is YSYEKL. Losses at the gene ends were 1 base for V and 4 bases for J; bases not matched to a gene: 0. The CDR3 sequence is CASSQGTGNQPQHF. The DNA of the CDR3 is TGCGCCAGCAGCCAAGGGACAGGGAATCAGCCCCAGCATTTT.

This clonotype was observed at least ten times. The CDR3 here is CASSQEVWGPYEQYF. The CDR3 DNA reads as TGTGCCAGCAGCCAAGAAGTTTGGGGACCTTACGAGCAGTACTTC. The gene calls are TRBV14 and TRBJ2-7, with D tentatively TRBD1 or TRBD2 (5 bases each). The CDR3 totals 15 residues. Trimming cost V 0 bases and J 4 bases, with 13 bases left between them. Germline assignment: CDR1 SGHDN and CDR2 FVKESK. Based on the CDR3 plus reference TRBV14 and TRBJ2-7, the full variable domain is EAGVTQFPSHSVIEKGQTVTLRCDPISGHDNLYWYRRVMGKEIKFLLHFVKESKQDESGMPNNRFLAERTGGTYSTLKVQPAELEDSGVYFCASSQEVWGPYEQYFGPGTRLTVT.

This clonotype was counted only a few times. The V gene is TRBV4-3, the J gene TRBJ2-7, with 10 bases identical to TRBD1. The CDR3 sequence is 16 residues long. Germline V lookup: CDR1 LGHNA, CDR2 YSLEER. Trimming at V came to 0 bases and at J to 7 bases, leaving 9 bases not matched to a gene. The CDR3 nucleotides are TGCGCCAGCAGCCAAGATTTTCGGGGACAGGGGTGGGAGCAGTACTTC. Amino acid sequence: CASSQDFRGQGWEQYF.

In this sample, this clonotype turned up many times. The chain links TRBV7-2 to TRBJ1-2; no definite D call. Trimming took off 2 bases at V and 0 bases at J, with 4 bases between the two ends. There are 13 residues in the CDR3. CDR1 is SGHTA, CDR2 FQGNSA, per germline. DNA for the CDR3: TGTGCCAGCAGCTTACCCACTAACTATGGCTACACCTTC. Translation: CASSLPTNYGYTF.

The sample holds a few counts of this clonotype. The chain is built from TRBV27 and TRBJ2-7; no clear D. Trimming removed 4 bases at V and 3 bases at J, with 10 bases between. Germline V lookup: CDR1 MNHEY, CDR2 SMNVEV (reference sequence). This CDR3 has 13 residues. CDR3 bases: TGTGCCAGCAGTTACCGGGCAAACTACGAGCAGTACTTC. Translated, it gives CASSYRANYEQYF.

This clonotype was recorded many times. At one end, the junction sequence differs from germline, possibly due to a read error. V usage is TRBV7-6 and J usage is TRBJ2-7, with 7 bases fitting TRBD1. The CDR3 has 14 residues. In germline, CDR1 is SGHVS, CDR2 FNYEAQ. The CDR3 here is CASSPRDSQYEQYF. CDR3 bases: TGCGCCAGCAGCCCCCGGGACAGTCAGTACGAGCAGTACTTC. The full variable domain, with the rest looked up from reference TRBV7-6 and TRBJ2-7, is GAGVSQSPRYKVTKRGQDVALRCDPISGHVSLYWYRQALGQGPEFLTYFNYEAQQDKSGLPNDRFSAERPEGSISTLTIQRTEQRDSAMYRCASSPRDSQYEQYFGPGTRLTVT.

About this clonotype itself: Being one base from a much bigger clone, this may be a read error. The V gene is TRBV5-6, the J gene TRBJ2-7; D gene uncertain. This CDR3 is built from 13 residues. Trimming took off 1 base at V and 4 bases at J, with 9 bases between the two ends. Germline CDR1 SGHDT, CDR2 YYEEEE. DNA of the CDR3: TGTGCCAGCAGCTTGTGGTCTACTTACGAGCAGTACTTC. Its translation is CASSLWSTYEQYF.